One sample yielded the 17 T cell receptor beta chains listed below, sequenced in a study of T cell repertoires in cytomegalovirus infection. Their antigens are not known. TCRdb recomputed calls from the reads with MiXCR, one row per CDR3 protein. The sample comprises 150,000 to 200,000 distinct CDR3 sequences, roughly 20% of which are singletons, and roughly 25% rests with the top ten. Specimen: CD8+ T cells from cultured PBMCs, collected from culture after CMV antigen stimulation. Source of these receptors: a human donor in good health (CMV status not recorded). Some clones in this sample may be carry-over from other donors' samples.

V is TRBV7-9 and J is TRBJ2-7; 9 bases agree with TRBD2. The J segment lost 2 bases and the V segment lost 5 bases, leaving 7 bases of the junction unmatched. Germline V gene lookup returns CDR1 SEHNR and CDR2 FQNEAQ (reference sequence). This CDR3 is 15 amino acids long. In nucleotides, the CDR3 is TGTGCCAGCAGCCCAAGACTAGCGGTCACCTACGAGCAGTACTTC. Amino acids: CASSPRLAVTYEQYF.

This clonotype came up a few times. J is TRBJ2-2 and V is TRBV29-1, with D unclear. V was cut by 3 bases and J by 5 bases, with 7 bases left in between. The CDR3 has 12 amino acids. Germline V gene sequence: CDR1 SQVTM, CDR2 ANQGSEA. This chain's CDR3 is CSVEAATGELFF. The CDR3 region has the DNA TGCAGCGTTGAGGCTGCAACCGGGGAGCTGTTTTTT.

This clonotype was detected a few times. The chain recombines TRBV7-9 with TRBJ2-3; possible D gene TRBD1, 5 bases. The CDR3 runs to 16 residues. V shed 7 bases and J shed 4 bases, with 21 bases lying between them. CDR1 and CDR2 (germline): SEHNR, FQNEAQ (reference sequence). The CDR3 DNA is TGTGCCAGCACCCTCGTTGTCGGCAGGGCGCCAGATACGCAGTATTTT. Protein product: CASTLVVGRAPDTQYF. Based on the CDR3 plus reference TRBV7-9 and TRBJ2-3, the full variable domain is DTGVSQNPRHKITKRGQNVTFRCDPISEHNRLYWYRQTLGQGPEFLTYFQNEAQLEKSRLLSDRFSAERPKGSFSTLEIQRTEQGDSAMYLCASTLVVGRAPDTQYFGPGTRLTVL.

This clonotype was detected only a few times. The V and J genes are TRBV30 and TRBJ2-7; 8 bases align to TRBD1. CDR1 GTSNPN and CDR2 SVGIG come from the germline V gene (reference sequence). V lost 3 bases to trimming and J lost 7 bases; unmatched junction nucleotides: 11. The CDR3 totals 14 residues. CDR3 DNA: TGTGCCTGGAGAACCGGGACAGGAGGCCGTGAGCAGTACTTC. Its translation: CAWRTGTGGREQYF.

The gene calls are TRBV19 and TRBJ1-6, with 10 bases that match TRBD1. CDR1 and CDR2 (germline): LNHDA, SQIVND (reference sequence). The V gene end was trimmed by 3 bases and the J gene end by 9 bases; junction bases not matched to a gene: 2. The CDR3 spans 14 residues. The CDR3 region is CASSMGQGRSPLHF. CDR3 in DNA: TGTGCCAGTAGTATGGGACAGGGGCGTTCACCCCTCCACTTT.

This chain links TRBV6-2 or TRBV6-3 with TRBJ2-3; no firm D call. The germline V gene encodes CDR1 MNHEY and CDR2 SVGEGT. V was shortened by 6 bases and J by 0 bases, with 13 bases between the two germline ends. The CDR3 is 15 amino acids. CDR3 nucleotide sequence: TGTGCCAGCAGCTACAGAGTGACTAGCACAGATACGCAGTATTTT. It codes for CASSYRVTSTDTQYF.

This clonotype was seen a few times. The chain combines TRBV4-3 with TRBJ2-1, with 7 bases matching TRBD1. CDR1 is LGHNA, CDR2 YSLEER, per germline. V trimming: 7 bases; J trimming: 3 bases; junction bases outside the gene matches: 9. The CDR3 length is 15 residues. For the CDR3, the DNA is TGCGCCAGCACCACCGGGACAGACTACTACAATGAGCAGTTCTTC. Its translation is CASTTGTDYYNEQFF.

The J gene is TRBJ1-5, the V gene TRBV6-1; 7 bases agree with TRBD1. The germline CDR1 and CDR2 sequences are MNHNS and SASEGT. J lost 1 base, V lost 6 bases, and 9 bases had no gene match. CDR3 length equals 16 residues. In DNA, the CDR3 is TGTGCCAGCAGCCCTTCCGACAGGGTGAGCAATCAGCCCCAGCATTTT. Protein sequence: CASSPSDRVSNQPQHF.

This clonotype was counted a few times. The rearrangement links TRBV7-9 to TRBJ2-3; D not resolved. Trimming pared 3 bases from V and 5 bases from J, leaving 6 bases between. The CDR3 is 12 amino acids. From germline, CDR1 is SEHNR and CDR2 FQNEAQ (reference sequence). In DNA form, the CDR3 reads TGTGCCAGCAGCTTGGTAGTAGATACGCAGTATTTT. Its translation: CASSLVVDTQYF. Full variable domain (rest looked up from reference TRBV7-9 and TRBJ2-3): DTGVSQNPRHKITKRGQNVTFRCDPISEHNRLYWYRQTLGQGPEFLTYFQNEAQLEKSRLLSDRFSAERPKGSFSTLEIQRTEQGDSAMYLCASSLVVDTQYFGPGTRLTVL.

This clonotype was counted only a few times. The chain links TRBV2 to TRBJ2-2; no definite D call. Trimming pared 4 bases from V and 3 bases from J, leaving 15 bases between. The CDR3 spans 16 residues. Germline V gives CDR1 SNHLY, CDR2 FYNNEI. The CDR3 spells CASSATSNRYTGELFF. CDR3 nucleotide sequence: TGTGCCAGCAGTGCGACCTCAAACAGATACACCGGGGAGCTGTTTTTT.

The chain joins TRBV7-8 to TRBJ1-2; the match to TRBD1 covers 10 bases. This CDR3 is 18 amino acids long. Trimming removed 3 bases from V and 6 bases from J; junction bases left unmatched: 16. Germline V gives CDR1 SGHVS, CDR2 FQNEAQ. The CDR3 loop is CASSLEESRTGGFDGYTF. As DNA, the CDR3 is TGTGCCAGCAGCTTGGAAGAATCGAGGACAGGGGGTTTTGATGGCTACACCTTC. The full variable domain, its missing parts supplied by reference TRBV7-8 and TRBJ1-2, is GAGVSQSPRYKVAKRGQDVALRCDPISGHVSLFWYQQALGQGPEFLTYFQNEAQLDKSGLPSDRFFAERPEGSVSTLKIQRTQQEDSAVYLCASSLEESRTGGFDGYTFGSGTRLTVV.

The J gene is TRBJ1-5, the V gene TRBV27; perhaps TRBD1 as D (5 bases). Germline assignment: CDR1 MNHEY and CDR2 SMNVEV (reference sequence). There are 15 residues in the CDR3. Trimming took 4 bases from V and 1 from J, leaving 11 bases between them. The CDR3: CASSSEGDSNQPQHF. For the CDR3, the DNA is TGTGCCAGCAGTTCTGAAGGGGACAGCAATCAGCCCCAGCATTTT.

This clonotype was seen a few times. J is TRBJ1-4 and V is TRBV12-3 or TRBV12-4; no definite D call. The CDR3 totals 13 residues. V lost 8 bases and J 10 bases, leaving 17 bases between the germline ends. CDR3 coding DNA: TGTGCCAGCTCAGACGGGTTTTTAGGAAAACTGTTTTTT. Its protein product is CASSDGFLGKLFF.

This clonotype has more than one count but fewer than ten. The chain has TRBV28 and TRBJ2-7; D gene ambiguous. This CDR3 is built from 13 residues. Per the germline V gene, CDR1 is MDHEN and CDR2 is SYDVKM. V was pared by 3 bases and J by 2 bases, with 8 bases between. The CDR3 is CASSFGSPYEQYF. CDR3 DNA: TGTGCCAGCAGTTTTGGCAGCCCCTACGAGCAGTACTTC.

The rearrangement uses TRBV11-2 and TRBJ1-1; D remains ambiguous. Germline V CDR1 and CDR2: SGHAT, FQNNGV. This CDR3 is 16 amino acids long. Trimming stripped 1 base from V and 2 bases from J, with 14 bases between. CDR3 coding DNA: TGTGCCAGCAGCTTAGTACGCCCTCAGATAAACACTGAAGCTTTCTTT. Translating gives CASSLVRPQINTEAFF.

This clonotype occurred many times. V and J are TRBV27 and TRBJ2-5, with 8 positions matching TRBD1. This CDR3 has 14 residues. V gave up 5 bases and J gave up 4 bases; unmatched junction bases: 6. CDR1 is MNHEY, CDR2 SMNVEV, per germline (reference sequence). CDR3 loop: CASSHGQGGETQYF. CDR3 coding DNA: TGTGCCAGCAGTCACGGACAGGGCGGAGAGACCCAGTACTTC.

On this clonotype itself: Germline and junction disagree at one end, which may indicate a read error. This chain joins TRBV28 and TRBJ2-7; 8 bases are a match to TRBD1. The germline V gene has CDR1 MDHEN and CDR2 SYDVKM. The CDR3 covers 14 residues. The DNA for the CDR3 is TGTGCCAGCAGCTTATTACAGGGGGTGTACGAGCAGTACTTC. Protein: CASSLLQGVYEQYF.